This T cell receptor (beta chain) was sequenced during a study of shared clonotypes between healthy human individuals. Study results and caveats: Among donors, the sharing of clonotypes was expected to be influenced by sequencing depth. Naive subsets generally exceeded memory subsets in estimated richness.

The germline gives CDR1 MDHEN, CDR2 SYDVKM. This CDR3 contains 14 residues. Trimming pared 10 bases from V and 3 bases from J, leaving 19 bases between. Points on this clone: Its target is not known.

Donors were healthy HIV-negative adults without recent acute infections or vaccinations. Using immunoSEQ multiplex PCR, the repertoire was profiled, and TCRdb retains in-frame clones only, with some absent. This sample carries roughly 2,500,000 clones, roughly 93% of them seen once, and the ten largest clones take 0.36%. The sequence was collected from a man aged 18 to 29 in good health. Some clones in this sample may be carry-over from other donors' samples. Sequencing was performed on naive CD4+ T cells from PBMCs. Subset defined: CD45RA+ positively selected. The chain employs TRBV28 and TRBJ2-7, with a weak D call TRBD2 (6 bases). The CDR3 region is CATLGGDWHYEQYF. The DNA of the CDR3 is TGTGCCACCCTAGGCGGGGACTGGCACTACGAGCAGTACTTC.